A single sample is the source of the 14 T cell receptor beta chains below, sequenced in a study of blood T cell repertoires in COVID-19. The table came from immunoSEQ multiplex PCR; TCRdb's copy has only in-frame clones and leaves some out. This sample has over 50,000 clones, with around 84% found just once. Sequencing was carried out using peripheral blood. These receptors all stem from a man between 65 and 80 years old with active COVID-19.

The genes are TRBV24-1 and TRBJ2-5; the match to TRBD1 covers 9 bases. Germline trimming cut 3 bases from V and 5 bases from J; bases unmatched to any gene: 6. Germline lookup yields CDR1 KGHDR and CDR2 SFDVKD. There are 15 residues in the CDR3. The CDR3 protein is CATSDPQGAGETQYF. The DNA of the CDR3 is TGTGCCACCAGTGATCCACAGGGGGCCGGGGAGACCCAGTACTTC.

The genes are TRBV5-1 and TRBJ2-3; 9 bases fit TRBD2. With V trimmed by 5 bases and J by 4 bases, 5 bases remained unmatched. The germline CDR1 and CDR2 sequences are SGHRS and YFSETQ. The CDR3 covers 14 residues. The CDR3, as DNA: TGCGCCAGCAGGGAGACTAGCGGTTCAGATACGCAGTATTTT. As protein: CASRETSGSDTQYF.

This clone was observed a single time. The chain recombines TRBV5-1 with TRBJ1-6, with 8 positions matching TRBD1. The CDR3 is 16 residues long. Germline trimming cut 2 bases from V and 9 bases from J; bases unmatched to any gene: 10. The V gene's germline CDR1 is SGHRS and CDR2 YFSETQ. CDR3 nucleotides: TGCGCCAGCAGCTTCTCGGAACAGGGGGTCGGTTCACCCCTCCACTTT. This gives the protein CASSFSEQGVGSPLHF.

This rearrangement joins TRBV7-2 to TRBJ2-2, with D hard to call. Germline V gene data show CDR1 as SGHTA and CDR2 as FQGNSA. The germline V and J ends were trimmed by 2 bases and 8 bases, with 9 bases remaining between them. This CDR3 comprises 13 residues. As DNA, the CDR3 is TGTGCCAGCAGCTTAAAGACATCTGGGGAGCTGTTTTTT. It specifies CASSLKTSGELFF.

The CDR3 bases are TGTGCCAGCAGAGAACGGGGGGTCACAGATACGCAGTATTTT. The encoded protein is CASRERGVTDTQYF. The chain couples TRBV2 to TRBJ2-3; 7 bases fit TRBD2. CDR1 and CDR2 (germline): SNHLY, FYNNEI. The CDR3 length is 14 residues. V trimming: 6 bases; J trimming: 2 bases; junction bases outside the gene matches: 5.

The genes are TRBV7-2 and TRBJ2-3; D unresolved. Germline V gene lookup returns CDR1 SGHTA and CDR2 FQGNSA. The CDR3 totals 14 residues. V lost 7 bases and J 6 bases, leaving 17 bases between the germline ends. CDR3 coding DNA: TGTGCCAGCACCGCCGAGGTCCTATCGGATACGCAGTATTTT. Its translation: CASTAEVLSDTQYF. The whole variable domain, remainder taken from reference TRBV7-2 and TRBJ2-3, is GAGVSQSPSNKVTEKGKDVELRCDPISGHTALYWYRQSLGQGLEFLIYFQGNSAPDKSGLPSDRFSAERTGGSVSTLTIQRTQQEDSAVYLCASTAEVLSDTQYFGPGTRLTVL.

This chain connects TRBV6-2 or TRBV6-3 to TRBJ1-1, with 7 bases lining up with TRBD1. V lost 2 bases, J lost 0 bases, and 6 bases stayed unmatched. Germline values: CDR1 MNHEY, CDR2 SVGEGT. The CDR3 is 16 residues long. The CDR3 DNA is TGTGCCAGCAGTTACACCGGGACAGCAATGAACACTGAAGCTTTCTTT. Translating gives CASSYTGTAMNTEAFF.

This chain joins TRBV7-2 and TRBJ2-7; D is unresolved. Trimming took 4 bases from V and 2 from J, leaving 6 bases between them. This CDR3 is 12 amino acids long. Germline V gives CDR1 SGHTA, CDR2 FQGNSA. This CDR3 is CASSSGTYEQYF. CDR3 nucleotides: TGTGCCAGCAGCTCCGGTACCTACGAGCAGTACTTC.

This clone was seen once. The chain joins TRBV10-3 to TRBJ2-2; D call uncertain. Trimming took off 0 bases at V and 0 bases at J, with 8 bases between the two ends. The germline CDR1 and CDR2 sequences are ENHRY and SYGVKD. CDR3 length: 16 amino acids. CDR3 residues: CAISESLAANTGELFF. CDR3 DNA sequence: TGTGCCATCAGTGAGTCATTAGCAGCGAACACCGGGGAGCTGTTTTTT.

This clone was picked up a small number of times. The rearrangement links TRBV12-3 or TRBV12-4 to TRBJ1-5; D uncertain. This CDR3 is 12 amino acids long. Trimming took 10 bases from V and 2 from J, leaving 9 bases between them. CDR3 amino acids: CATRVGNQPQHF. In DNA form, the CDR3 reads TGTGCCACCCGGGTTGGCAATCAGCCCCAGCATTTT.

This clone was picked up one time. The chain employs TRBV12-3 or TRBV12-4 and TRBJ1-5, with D hard to call. The length of the CDR3 is 13 residues. The germline V and J ends were trimmed by 3 bases and 5 bases, with 8 bases remaining between them. The CDR3 DNA sequence: TGTGCCAGCAGTTTTTTGCGGTATCAGCCCCAGCATTTT. It yields the protein CASSFLRYQPQHF.

This chain connects TRBV5-1 to TRBJ2-3; TRBD2 matches at 8 bases. V was pared by 0 bases and J by 0 bases, with 15 bases of the junction left unmatched. The V gene's germline CDR1 is SGHRS and CDR2 YFSETQ. This CDR3 contains 20 residues. The CDR3 DNA follows: TGCGCCAGCAGCTTGGAGGGGTTCGTCGCGGGGGGCGTAAGCACAGATACGCAGTATTTT. This codes for CASSLEGFVAGGVSTDTQYF.

This rearrangement joins TRBV11-3 to TRBJ1-4, with D possibly TRBD1 on 6 matching bases. There are 14 residues in the CDR3. Germline V gene lookup returns CDR1 SGHNT and CDR2 YENEEA. The germline V and J ends were trimmed by 1 base and 7 bases, with 10 bases remaining between them. The DNA of the CDR3 is TGTGCCAGCAGCTTAGGCCAGGGGAGTGAAAAACTGTTTTTT. Translating it yields CASSLGQGSEKLFF.

DNA of the CDR3: TGTGCCAGCAGCGTAGGCCCGGGATACTATGGCTACACCTTC. The encoded protein is CASSVGPGYYGYTF. This chain connects TRBV7-8 to TRBJ1-2; D unclear. The CDR3 extends over 14 amino acids. V was trimmed by 5 bases and J by 3 bases, leaving 13 bases between them. CDR1 SGHVS and CDR2 FQNEAQ come from the germline V gene.